The clone carrying this TCR beta chain was detected only once. The antigen is unknown. The sample belongs to a study of Ad26.COV2.S vaccination and SARS-CoV-2 variants. For the study at large: Vaccine-arm donor from the placebo-controlled COV1001 Ad26.COV2.S trial.

TCRdb's copy holds only in-frame clones and misses some; the assay was immunoSEQ multiplex PCR. Of roughly 380,000 clones listed, about 85% were seen once; the top ten hold 3.3%. Treatment noted: some 20 received Ad26.COV2.S at low or high dose, single or two shots; 5 received placebo; per-sample allocation not given. Following the first vaccine or placebo injection, samples were taken on day 63. The V and J ends lost 8 bases and 5 bases, in that order; junction bases with no gene match: 12. This CDR3 region has 14 residues. Germline lookup yields CDR1 SQVTM and CDR2 ANQGSEA. Notes on the study in general: An underestimation of total T cell responses may have resulted from the TCR breadth and depth analyses. Vaccinated individuals (as opposed to placebo recipients) had higher spike-specific TCR breadth.

V is TRBV29-1 and J is TRBJ2-5; 9 bases align to TRBD1. This clonotype was obtained from a person between 18 and 60 years old who received the Ad26.COV2.S COVID-19 vaccine or a placebo. The sample in question was peripheral blood, obtained in a trial of Ad26.COV2.S vaccine versus placebo. CDR3: CSIFTGTGFETQYF. In nucleotides, the CDR3 is TGCAGCATATTTACCGGGACAGGGTTTGAGACCCAGTACTTC.